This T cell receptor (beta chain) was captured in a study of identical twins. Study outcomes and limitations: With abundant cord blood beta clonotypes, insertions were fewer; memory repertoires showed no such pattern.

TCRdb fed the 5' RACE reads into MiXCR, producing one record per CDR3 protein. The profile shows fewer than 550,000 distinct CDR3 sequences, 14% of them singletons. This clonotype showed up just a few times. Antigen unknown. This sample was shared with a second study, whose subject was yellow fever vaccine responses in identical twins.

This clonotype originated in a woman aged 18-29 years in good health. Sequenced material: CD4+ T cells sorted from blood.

Here the CDR3 reads CASSLSGGAPYEQFF. For the CDR3, the DNA is TGTGCCAGCAGCTTATCCGGGGGGGCCCCCTATGAGCAGTTCTTC. V is TRBV7-3 and J is TRBJ2-1, with 8 bases matching TRBD2. The CDR3 is 15 residues long. Germline lookup yields CDR1 SGHTA and CDR2 FQGTGA. The ends lost 2 bases at V and 8 bases at J; junction bases unmatched: 8.